This TCR beta chain originates from a study of blood T cell repertoires in COVID-19. Trimming removed 4 bases from V and 10 bases from J; junction bases left unmatched: 10. This CDR3 has 14 residues. CDR1 is SGHRS and CDR2 is YFSETQ in the germline V gene. Seattle cases were enrolled at active infection and followed longitudinally. Authors' analysis steps: Reference gene primers were amplified, and this amplification served to estimate nucleated cell counts. The repertoire was sequenced with immunoSEQ multiplex PCR; TCRdb's copy has only in-frame clones and lacks some. The D gene and trimming were derived from the DNA, and the V and J assignments and clone size from that table. This sample yields around 130,000 clones, of which roughly 90% are seen a single time; approximately 2.4% belongs to the top ten.

The chain links TRBV5-1 to TRBJ2-1, with 8 bases fitting TRBD1. Sequencing was performed on peripheral blood. This TCR derives from a human donor with COVID-19, enrolled during active disease. The donor label of this sample is uncertain. The CDR3 sequence: CASSRGQGEGEQFF. The CDR3 DNA sequence: TGCGCCAGCAGCCGAGGACAGGGTGAAGGGGAGCAGTTCTTC.